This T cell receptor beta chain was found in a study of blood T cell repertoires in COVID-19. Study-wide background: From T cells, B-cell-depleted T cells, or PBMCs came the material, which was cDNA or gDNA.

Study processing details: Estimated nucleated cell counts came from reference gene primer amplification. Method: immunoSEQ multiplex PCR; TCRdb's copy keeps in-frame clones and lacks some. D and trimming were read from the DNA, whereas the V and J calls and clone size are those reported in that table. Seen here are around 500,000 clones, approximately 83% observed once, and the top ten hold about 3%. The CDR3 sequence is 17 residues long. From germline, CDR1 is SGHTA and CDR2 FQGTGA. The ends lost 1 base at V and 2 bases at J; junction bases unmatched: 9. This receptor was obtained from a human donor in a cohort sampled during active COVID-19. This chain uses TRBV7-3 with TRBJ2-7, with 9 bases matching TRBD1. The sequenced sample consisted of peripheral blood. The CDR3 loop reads CASSLNGRGTGPYEQYF. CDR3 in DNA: TGTGCCAGCAGCTTAAATGGGAGGGGGACAGGGCCCTACGAGCAGTACTTC.